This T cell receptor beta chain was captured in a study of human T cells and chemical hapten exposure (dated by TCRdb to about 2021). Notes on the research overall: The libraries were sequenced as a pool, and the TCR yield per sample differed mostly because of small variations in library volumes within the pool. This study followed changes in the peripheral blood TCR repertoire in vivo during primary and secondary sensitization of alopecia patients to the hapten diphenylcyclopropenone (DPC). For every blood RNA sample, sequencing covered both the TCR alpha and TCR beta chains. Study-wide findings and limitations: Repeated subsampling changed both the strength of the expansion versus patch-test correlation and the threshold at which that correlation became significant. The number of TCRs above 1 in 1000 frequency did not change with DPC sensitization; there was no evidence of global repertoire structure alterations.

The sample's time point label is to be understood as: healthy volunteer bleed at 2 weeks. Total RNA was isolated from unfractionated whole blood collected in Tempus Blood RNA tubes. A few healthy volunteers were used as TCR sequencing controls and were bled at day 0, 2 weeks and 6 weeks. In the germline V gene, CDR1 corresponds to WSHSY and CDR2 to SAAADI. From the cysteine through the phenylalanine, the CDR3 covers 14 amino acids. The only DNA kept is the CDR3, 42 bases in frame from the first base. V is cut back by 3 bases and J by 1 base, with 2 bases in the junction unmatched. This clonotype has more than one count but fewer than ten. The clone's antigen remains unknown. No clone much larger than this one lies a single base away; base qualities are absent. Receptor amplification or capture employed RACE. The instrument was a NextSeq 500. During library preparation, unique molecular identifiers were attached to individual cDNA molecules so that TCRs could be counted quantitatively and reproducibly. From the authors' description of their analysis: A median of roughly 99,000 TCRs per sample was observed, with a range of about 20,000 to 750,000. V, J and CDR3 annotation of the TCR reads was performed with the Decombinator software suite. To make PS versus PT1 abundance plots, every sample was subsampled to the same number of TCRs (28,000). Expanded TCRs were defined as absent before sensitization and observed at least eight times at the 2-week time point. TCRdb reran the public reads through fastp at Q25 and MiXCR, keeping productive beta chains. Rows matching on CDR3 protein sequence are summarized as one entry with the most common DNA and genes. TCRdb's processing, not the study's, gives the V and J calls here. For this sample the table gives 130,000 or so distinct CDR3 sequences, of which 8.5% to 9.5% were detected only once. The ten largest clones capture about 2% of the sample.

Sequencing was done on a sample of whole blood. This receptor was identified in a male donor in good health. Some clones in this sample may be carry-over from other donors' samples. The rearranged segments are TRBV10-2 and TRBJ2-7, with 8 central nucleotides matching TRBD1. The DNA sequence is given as TGCGCCAGCAGTGAAACAGGGGGATCCTACGAGCAGTACTTC. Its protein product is CASSETGGSYEQYF.